This T cell receptor (beta chain) stems from a study of OX40 agonist ivuxolimab in advanced cancers. Study at large: The eligibility criteria allowed prior anti-PD-1, anti-PD-L1 or anti-CTLA-4 therapy, and around 40% had some.

CDR3 length equals 15 residues. V was clipped by 2 bases and J by 3 bases, with 14 bases between them. Germline CDR1 SEHNR, CDR2 FQNEAQ (reference sequence). Study-wide results and caveats: On average, CD8+ T cells had more expanded clones than CD4+.

Sampled blood was obtained at baseline, cycle 4 day 1, and cycle 7 day 1. Notes on this clone: The antigen is unknown.

Method: immunoSEQ multiplex PCR; TCRdb's copy keeps in-frame clones and lacks some. This repertoire shows about 79,000 clones, about 91% found once; its top ten account for around 7%. The V and J genes are TRBV7-9 and TRBJ2-7; D perhaps matches TRBD1 (5 bases). The source was CD4+ or CD8+ T cells sorted from blood, collected in a trial of the OX40 agonist ivuxolimab. The TCR comes from an adult with an advanced solid tumor such as melanoma, head and neck, liver or kidney cancer. The CDR3 region is CASSLSQGRGYEQYF. CDR3 nucleotide sequence: TGTGCCAGCAGCTTAAGCCAGGGTAGGGGCTACGAGCAGTACTTC.